Below, 14 T cell receptor beta chains from the same sample are listed, as sequenced in a study of T cell changes during pregnancy in multiple sclerosis. The method was immunoSEQ multiplex PCR; TCRdb's version includes in-frame clones alone and lacks a portion of them. The top ten hold 3.5% of the sample, which has roughly 50,000 clones, around 94% seen once. Sequenced material: CD8+ T cells from peripheral blood mononuclear cells, taken in the third trimester of pregnancy. All receptors come from a female donor with multiple sclerosis, enrolled in a pregnancy study.

V and J are TRBV19 and TRBJ2-7, with 8 bases fitting TRBD2. After removal of 4 bases from V and 4 bases from J, the junction contained 9 bases not matched to a gene. The CDR3 runs 15 residues. Germline V gene data show CDR1 as LNHDA and CDR2 as SQIVND (reference sequence). The CDR3 coding sequence is TGTGCCAGTAGTAGTAGTCTAGCGGGTCCTTACGAGCAGTACTTC. Translated, it gives CASSSSLAGPYEQYF.

The rearrangement uses TRBV15 and TRBJ1-5; TRBD1 might be the D (5 bases). The CDR3 totals 15 residues. V lost 0 bases to trimming and J lost 6 bases, with 12 bases between them. In germline, CDR1 is LNHNV, CDR2 YYDKDF (reference sequence). CDR3 residues: CATSRDQGLIQPQHF. The CDR3 coding sequence is TGTGCCACCAGCAGAGATCAGGGCTTAATTCAGCCCCAGCATTTT.

This clone appeared a single time. The chain recombines TRBV13 with TRBJ2-7; 8 bases are a match to TRBD2. The CDR3 is 15 residues long. Germline V gene sequence: CDR1 PRHDT, CDR2 FYEKMQ (reference sequence). The V segment lost 5 bases and the J segment 4 bases; nucleotides outside the gene matches: 10. CDR3 region: CASSLLAGSPYEQYF. In nucleotides, the CDR3 is TGTGCCAGCAGCCTATTAGCGGGATCCCCTTACGAGCAGTACTTC.

The chain carries TRBV7-6 and TRBJ2-7; D possibly corresponds to TRBD1 (6 bases). Germline V gene data show CDR1 as SGHVS and CDR2 as FNYEAQ. The germline V and J ends were trimmed by 0 bases and 4 bases, with 10 bases remaining between them. CDR3 length equals 14 residues. This chain's CDR3 is CASSLAGGVYEQYF. As DNA, the CDR3 is TGTGCCAGCAGCTTAGCAGGGGGAGTTTACGAGCAGTACTTC.

This clone was observed a single time. The chain combines TRBV4-2 with TRBJ1-2; 7 bases are shared with TRBD1. J was trimmed by 8 bases and V by 5 bases; bases with no gene match: 5. From germline, CDR1 is LGHNA and CDR2 YNFKEQ. The length of the CDR3 is 12 residues. CDR3 protein: CASSVTGDGYTF. Written as DNA, the CDR3 is TGTGCCAGCAGCGTCACAGGGGACGGCTACACCTTC.

The rearrangement uses TRBV7-9 and TRBJ2-7; 8 bases agree with TRBD1. The CDR3 is 14 residues long. The V segment lost 1 base and the J segment 6 bases; nucleotides outside the gene matches: 5. Germline-derived CDR1 and CDR2 are SEHNR and FQNEAQ (reference sequence). CDR3 sequence: CASSLVDRDGEQYF. The CDR3 region has the DNA TGTGCCAGCAGCTTAGTGGACAGGGATGGCGAGCAGTACTTC.

The chain uses TRBV6-5 and TRBJ2-5; weak D call: TRBD2 (6 bases). The V gene lost 3 bases and the J gene lost 1 base, with 15 bases spanning the gap. The CDR3 spans 16 residues. The germline gives CDR1 MNHEY, CDR2 SVGAGI. CDR3 protein: CASSYTGEAPQETQYF. CDR3 coding DNA: TGTGCCAGCAGTTATACGGGGGAAGCTCCCCAAGAGACCCAGTACTTC.

The J gene is TRBJ1-2, the V gene TRBV29-1, with D perhaps TRBD1 (5 bases). The CDR3 totals 12 residues. V gave up 3 bases and J gave up 2 bases, with 7 bases separating them. Germline loops: CDR1 SQVTM, CDR2 ANQGSEA. CDR3 residues: CSVEEGNYGYTF. Here the CDR3 DNA reads TGCAGCGTTGAGGAGGGGAACTATGGCTACACCTTC.

The chain has TRBV6-1 and TRBJ1-1; unclear D gene. In germline, CDR1 is MNHNS, CDR2 SASEGT. V lost 0 bases and J lost 2, with 7 bases in between. This CDR3 has 14 residues. DNA of the CDR3: TGTGCCAGCAGTGAAGCACACCTTAACACTGAAGCTTTCTTT. Translating gives CASSEAHLNTEAFF.

The chain has TRBV4-3 and TRBJ1-2; 8 nucleotides agree with TRBD1. The CDR3 runs 16 residues. The germline CDR1 and CDR2 sequences are LGHNA and YSLEER. V shed 0 bases and J 4 bases; nucleotides not matched to a gene: 7. CDR3 nucleotides: TGCGCCAGCAGCCAAGATCCGGAACAGGGGGTCTATGGCTACACCTTC. It codes for CASSQDPEQGVYGYTF.

This clone was found once. The rearrangement links TRBV10-3 to TRBJ2-3; the D is unclear. The CDR3 spans 14 residues. The V end was cut by 5 bases, the J end by 6 bases, with 15 bases between. CDR1 is ENHRY, CDR2 SYGVKD, per germline. CDR3 nucleotides: TGTGCCATCAGTAACCCCGTTCTCGGGGATACGCAGTATTTT. It encodes CAISNPVLGDTQYF.

The DNA of the CDR3 is TGTGCCAGCAGCGATAGAGGCTCCATGGGGACAGACTCCTACGAGCAGTACTTC. Its protein is CASSDRGSMGTDSYEQYF. The genes are TRBV11-2 and TRBJ2-7; 7 nucleotides agree with TRBD1. Germline-derived CDR1 and CDR2 are SGHAT and FQNNGV. The CDR3 is 18 amino acids. After removal of 5 bases from V and 0 bases from J, the junction contained 16 bases not matched to a gene.

The chain joins TRBV6-5 to TRBJ2-7; D might be TRBD2 (6 bases). Germline V gives CDR1 MNHEY, CDR2 SVGAGI. The CDR3 length is 14 residues. V lost 5 bases, J lost 6 bases, and 17 bases lay in between. Here the CDR3 reads CASSPLGAGREQYF. The CDR3, as DNA: TGTGCCAGCAGTCCCCTCGGGGCGGGGCGCGAGCAGTACTTC.

This sequence joins TRBV4-1 and TRBJ1-4, with a weak D call TRBD1 (6 bases). The CDR3 loop spans 15 amino acids. The V and J ends lost 1 base and 4 bases respectively, with 10 bases between them. Looked up from germline, CDR1 is MGHRA and CDR2 is YSYEKL. The CDR3 sequence: CASSQGWTDNEKLFF. The CDR3 DNA follows: TGCGCCAGCAGCCAAGGATGGACAGATAATGAAAAACTGTTTTTT.